The 3 T cell receptor beta chains in this list originate from one sample, sequenced in a study of blood T cell repertoires in COVID-19. The data were produced by immunoSEQ multiplex PCR, yet TCRdb's version contains in-frame clones alone and is incomplete. This sample has approximately 27,000 clones; roughly 80% occur once, and the top ten carry approximately 23%. The source material was peripheral blood. The receptors were gathered from a human donor in a cohort sampled during active COVID-19.

This clone was observed a few times. This sequence joins TRBV6-5 and TRBJ1-1; TRBD1 might be the D (5 bases). Germline assignment: CDR1 MNHEY and CDR2 SVGAGI. V lost 8 bases and J 3 bases, leaving 16 bases between the germline ends. CDR3 size: 14 residues. CDR3 in amino acids: CASGQGGEYTEAFF. DNA for the CDR3: TGTGCCAGCGGCCAGGGAGGGGAGTACACTGAAGCTTTCTTT.

The chain has TRBV7-2 and TRBJ1-6; 7 bases are shared with TRBD1. With 4 bases clipped from V and 4 bases from J, the junction kept 4 bases outside the gene matches. Germline-derived CDR1 and CDR2 are SGHTA and FQGNSA. The length of the CDR3 is 15 residues. CDR3 loop: CASSSTTGYNSPLHF. For the CDR3, the DNA is TGTGCCAGCAGCTCTACGACAGGGTATAATTCACCCCTCCACTTT.

The V and J genes are TRBV4-1 and TRBJ2-2; 7 bases are shared with TRBD2. Germline V gene data show CDR1 as MGHRA and CDR2 as YSYEKL. The junction had 3 bases not matched to a gene; V was cut back by 1 base and J by 1 base. The length of the CDR3 is 16 residues. The CDR3 sequence: CASSQGASGNTGELFF. The CDR3 DNA reads as TGCGCCAGCAGCCAAGGGGCTAGCGGGAACACCGGGGAGCTGTTTTTT.